These T cell receptor beta chains were read from a single sample in a study of tumor and adjacent non-tumor tissue in lung cancer. TCRdb used MiXCR to reprocess the multiplex PCR reads, holding one entry per CDR3 protein. This table has under 45,000 distinct CDR3 sequences, roughly 60% appearing once. What was sequenced was distant non-tumor lung tissue. Receptor source: a man between 50 and 59 years old with non-small cell lung cancer. Each CDR3 is given with its conserved first and last residue. D genes are given only for firm matches. For some rows the clone size is stated as once, few or many, or as a class when expanded; others skip it.

- many TRBJ2-7 TRBV6-6 TGTGCCAGCAAAACAGGTTTTGGCGAGCAGTACTTC CASKTGFGEQYF
TRBD1 - TRBJ2-7 TRBV28 TGTGCCGGCAGTTTCCTACAGGGGGCGGGATACGAGCAGTACTTC CAGSFLQGAGYEQYF
- many TRBJ2-7 TRBV14 TGTGCCAGCAGCCAATTCACACGGGAACTTACGCGGCAGTACTTC CASSQFTRELTRQYF
TRBD1 - TRBJ2-7 TRBV20-1 TGCCGCCCAGAGCGGGCCACAGGGGGCGAGCAGTATTTC CRPERATGGEQYF
- - TRBJ1-6 TRBV6-8 TGTGCCAACAGTGCCTTTTTCCTTCGACAAGGGATAGTTTATAATTCACCCCTCCACTTT CANSAFFLRQGIVYNSPLHF
- many TRBJ2-5 TRBV5-5 TGTGCCAGCAGCGTTGAATGGGCCCAAGAGACCCAGTACTTC CASSVEWAQETQYF
- few TRBJ2-2 TRBV5-1 TGCGCCAGCAGCTTGACAGACCCGAACACCGGGGAGCTGTTTTTT CASSLTDPNTGELFF
TRBD1 - TRBJ2-3 TRBV11-2 TGTGCCAGCAACTTACTAGAGGGACAGTCAGATACGCAGTATTTT CASNLLEGQSDTQYF
TRBD1 many TRBJ2-7 TRBV30 TGTGCCTCTCGAACAGGGGTCTCCTACGAGCAGTACTTC CASRTGVSYEQYF
TRBD1 once TRBJ2-7 TRBV7-9 TGTGCCACTAGCTTAGCCGGGTCGGGACAGAACTACGAGCAGTACTTC CATSLAGSGQNYEQYF
TRBD2 few TRBJ2-7 TRBV4-1 TGCGCCAGGAGCCAAGATCTGCTCAGCGGGAGAGTATACGAGCAGTACTTC CARSQDLLSGRVYEQYF
- - TRBJ1-5 TRBV6-1 TGTGCCAGCAGTGCACGGGAACAAGACCAGCCCCAGCATTTT CASSAREQDQPQHF
- - TRBJ2-2 TRBV20-1 TGCAGTGCTAGGGGGGCCGCGAACACCGGGGAGCTGTTTTTT CSARGAANTGELFF
- - TRBJ1-2 TRBV6-6 TGTGCCGGCAGGTTAGATTATGGCTACACTTTC CAGRLDYGYTF
- - TRBJ2-5 TRBV29-1 TGCAGCGTTGACTCCGGATGGGGTGCGGAGACCCAGTACTTC CSVDSGWGAETQYF
TRBD1 medium-sized TRBJ1-1 TRBV5-1 TGCGCCAGCAGCTCCGGGACAGGGGGCACTGAAGCTTTCTTT CASSSGTGGTEAFF
- - TRBJ2-1 TRBV10-3 TGTGCTATAATGGATGAGCACCTCTTC CAIMDEHLF
TRBD1 few TRBJ2-5 TRBV6-5 TGTGCCAGCAATTACTCTCGGACAGGGTCCCAATACTTC CASNYSRTGSQYF
TRBD2 - TRBJ2-1 TRBV20-1 TGCAATGCCATCGGGACTAGCTGGAGTATCTCGTACAATGAGCAGTTCTTC CNAIGTSWSISYNEQFF
TRBD1 - TRBJ2-3 TRBV6-6 TGTGCCAGCTGTTACGAACAGGGGGTTGGCACAGATACGCAGTATTTT CASCYEQGVGTDTQYF
- many TRBJ2-7 TRBV29-1 TGCAGCGTTGAACACCCAGAGGGTAGCTCCTACGAGCAGTACTTC CSVEHPEGSSYEQYF
- - TRBJ1-2 TRBV28 TGTACCAGCAGCGGACAGTTCATTAGGGGCAACACCTTC CTSSGQFIRGNTF
- - TRBJ1-5 TRBV6-5 TGTGCCAACAATTACTCGAGAGGAGGGGATCAGCCCCAGCATTTT CANNYSRGGDQPQHF
- once TRBJ2-3 TRBV28 TGTGCCAGCAGCCCACCCGGGGAGGGGGTAGGGGCAGTTACGCAGTATTTT CASSPPGEGVGAVTQYF
TRBD2 few TRBJ2-7 TRBV5-1 TGCGCCAGCAGCTTTGTAGCGGGAGGCGAGCAGTACTTC CASSFVAGGEQYF
TRBD2 once TRBJ2-1 TRBV11-3 TGTGCTAGCAGACCCGGGACTAGCGGATACAATAAGCAGTTCTTC CASRPGTSGYNKQFF
- many TRBJ2-5 TRBV5-4 TGTGCCAGCAGTGGCCAAGAGACCCAGTACTTC CASSGQETQYF
- medium-sized TRBJ1-2 TRBV20-1 TGCAGTGCTAGAGTAGAGGGGGACTATGGCTACACCTTC CSARVEGDYGYTF
- few TRBJ2-5 TRBV28 TGTGCCAGCAGTCCACGGACACACGGACGAGAGACCCAGTACTTC CASSPRTHGRETQYF
TRBD1 few TRBJ1-2 TRBV12-3/TRBV12-4 TGTGCCAACAGTTCCAACAGGGGGGGGGGCTATGGCTACACCTTC CANSSNRGGGYGYTF
- - TRBJ2-3 TRBV9 TGTGCCAGCAGCGTAGCTCGAAGCACAGATACGCAGTATTTT CASSVARSTDTQYF
TRBD2 - TRBJ2-5 TRBV4-2 TGTGCCAGCAGCCAGTCGACTAGCGAGCAAGAGACTCAGTACTTC CASSQSTSEQETQYF
TRBD2 - TRBJ2-7 TRBV12-3/TRBV12-4 TGCGCCAGCAGAACGGGACTAGCGGGAGATGGGGAGCAGTACTTC CASRTGLAGDGEQYF
TRBD1 once TRBJ2-3 TRBV6-6 TGTGCCAGTAGGCAAGCTGGACAGGGGGCCATTCAGCCCCAGTATTTT CASRQAGQGAIQPQYF
- - TRBJ2-1 TRBV5-1 TGCGCCAGCAGCTCCCGGGACGGAACCATTGAGGAGTTCTTC CASSSRDGTIEEFF
- few TRBJ2-1 TRBV3-1 TGTGCCAGCAGCCAAGATATTAGGGATGAGCAGTTCTTC CASSQDIRDEQFF
- - TRBJ2-1 TRBV29-1 TGCAGCGGCGAACTTCTAGATGGAGGGCAGAATGAGGAGTTCTTC CSGELLDGGQNEEFF
- - TRBJ1-1 TRBV28 TGTGCCAGCAGTCCCCTGGGAGTGAACACTGTAGCTTTCTTT CASSPLGVNTVAFF
- many TRBJ2-2 TRBV7-9 TGTGCCAGCAGCGGAACAGGCTCTTGGGCCGGGGAGCTGTTTTTT CASSGTGSWAGELFF
- few TRBJ2-7 TRBV29-1 TGCAGCGTTGAGGGTTACTTGGTCGATGAGCAGTACTTC CSVEGYLVDEQYF
- - TRBJ2-2 TRBV11-2 TGTGCCAGCAGCTTAAGACAGGTGAACACCGGTGAGCTGTTTTTT CASSLRQVNTGELFF
- - TRBJ2-7 TRBV19 TGTGCCTGTAGTTCACTTGCTGGGGCTAGCGAGACCTACGAGCAGTACTTC CACSSLAGASETYEQYF
- - TRBJ1-3 TRBV20-1 TGCAGTGTTAGTTTTTCGGCTTCTGGAAACACCATATATTTT CSVSFSASGNTIYF
- many TRBJ1-2 TRBV12-3/TRBV12-4 TGTGCCAGCAGTCCGCATTCGGGGGGCGGGAGCTATGGCTACACCTTC CASSPHSGGGSYGYTF
TRBD1 many TRBJ2-7 TRBV6-6 TGTGCCAGCACTGATCAGGGGGCTAACGTTTACGAGCAGTACTTC CASTDQGANVYEQYF
TRBD1 - TRBJ1-1 TRBV6-2/TRBV6-3 TGTGCCAGCAGTCACCTTCTCAGGACAGGGGGTACTGAAGCTTTCTTT CASSHLLRTGGTEAFF
- - TRBJ1-1 TRBV6-6 TGTGCCAGCAGTGAGGGAGGGGGAAACACTGAAGCTTTCTTT CASSEGGGNTEAFF
- - TRBJ1-2 TRBV15 TGTACCACCAGCAGGAGAGGCCTACTCGAGGATGGCTACACCTTC CTTSRRGLLEDGYTF
- - TRBJ2-6 TRBV7-9 TGTGCCAGCAGCTTCGGGAGTCCCCTTGGGACCAGCGTCCTGACTTTC CASSFGSPLGTSVLTF
TRBD2 many TRBJ2-3 TRBV20-1 TGCAGTGCTGATTTCGGACTAGCGGGAGGCACAGATACGCAGTATTTT CSADFGLAGGTDTQYF
- - TRBJ1-1 TRBV30 TGTGCCTGGAGCTTACACCGGAACACTGAAGCTTTCTTT CAWSLHRNTEAFF
- - TRBJ2-7 TRBV11-2 TGTGCCAGCTGCTTAACCGACGGAGCCTACAAGCAGTACTTC CASCLTDGAYKQYF
- - TRBJ2-5 TRBV30 TGTGCCTGGAGTTACCAAGAGACCCAGTACTTC CAWSYQETQYF
- - TRBJ2-7 TRBV11-2 TGTGCCAGCAGCCCAGACCCCGGGTCCTCCTCCTACGAGCAGAACTTC CASSPDPGSSSYEQNF
- many TRBJ1-2 TRBV7-9 TGTGCCAGCAGCTTAGAGGCAGGGGTTAACTATGGCTACACCTTC CASSLEAGVNYGYTF
- - TRBJ2-2 TRBV5-6 TGTGCCAGCCGCAAGACAAGGAACACCGGGGAGCTGTTTTTT CASRKTRNTGELFF
TRBD2 many TRBJ2-3 TRBV6-5 TGTGCCAGCAGTTACCAGCGGGGGGTGGATACGCAGTATTTT CASSYQRGVDTQYF
- - TRBJ2-3 TRBV20-1 TGCAGTACTAGAGAGGGACTTCTCACAGATACGCAGTATTTT CSTREGLLTDTQYF
- - TRBJ2-2 TRBV12-3/TRBV12-4 TGCGCCAACAGGGTTGGGGGTGGTACCGGGGAGCTGTTTTTT CANRVGGGTGELFF
- - TRBJ2-5 TRBV6-1 TGTGCCAGCAGCCAGACTAGTGGGAAGCAAGAGACCCAGTACTTC CASSQTSGKQETQYF